Shown below are 28 T cell receptor beta chains from a single sample sequenced in a study of T cells after yellow fever vaccination. One entry per CDR3 protein, called by TCRdb with MiXCR from the 5' RACE reads. The sample has 160,000 or so distinct CDR3 sequences; less than 9% are singletons. Sequenced here: CD4+ T cells sorted from PBMCs, sampled about 5 days after the first yellow fever vaccination. These receptors came from a man younger than 35 who received the YFV17D yellow fever vaccine.

Details on this clonotype: Being one base from a much bigger clone, this may be a read error. V gene TRBV5-1 combines with J gene TRBJ1-1; TRBD1 is a possible D gene (5 bases). The CDR3 is 13 residues long. Germline CDR1 is SGHRS and CDR2 is YFSETQ. V dropped 3 bases and J dropped 4 bases, with 10 bases sitting between them. CDR3 in amino acids: CASSSGVTTEAFF. The CDR3 DNA reads TGCGCCAGCAGCTCGGGGGTCACCACTGAAGCTTTCTTT.

The chain recombines TRBV6-5 with TRBJ2-1; possible D gene TRBD2, 6 bases. The germline V gene encodes CDR1 MNHEY and CDR2 SVGAGI. Trimming stripped 2 bases from V and 2 bases from J, with 10 bases between. The CDR3 loop spans 15 amino acids. The CDR3 is CASSYRGTPYNEQFF. In DNA, the CDR3 is TGTGCCAGCAGTTACCGGGGGACCCCCTACAATGAGCAGTTCTTC.

Note on this clonotype: This clone may be a read error of a much larger clone one base away. The rearrangement joins TRBV5-1 to TRBJ2-5; 11 positions match TRBD1. The CDR3 has 16 amino acids. Trimming took 4 bases from V and 5 from J; bases not matched to a gene: 10. Germline V gene data show CDR1 as SGHRS and CDR2 as YFSETQ. The CDR3 spells CASSLTGTGGFETQYF. In nucleotides, the CDR3 is TGCGCCAGCAGCCTAACCGGGACAGGGGGATTTGAGACCCAGTACTTC.

This clonotype was counted at least ten times. The rearrangement uses TRBV20-1 and TRBJ2-2; the match to TRBD1 covers 8 bases. The CDR3 spans 13 residues. The J segment lost 4 bases and the V segment lost 6 bases, leaving 4 bases of the junction unmatched. Germline lookup yields CDR1 DFQATT and CDR2 SNEGSKA (reference sequence). The CDR3 coding sequence is TGCAGTGCAAGCAGGGGGCTCACCGGGGAGCTGTTTTTT. It yields the protein CSASRGLTGELFF.

The table lists this clonotype with many counts. V and J are TRBV10-2 and TRBJ1-4, with D unresolved. The CDR3 spans 14 residues. The V end lost 8 bases, the J end lost 3 bases, and 13 bases lay between the germline ends. Per the germline V gene, CDR1 is WSHSY and CDR2 is SAAADI. CDR3 DNA: TGCGCCAGCGCACTGGGCAGATCTAATGAAAAACTGTTTTTT. It encodes CASALGRSNEKLFF.

This chain connects TRBV4-2 to TRBJ2-6, with 7 bases that match TRBD1. CDR1 and CDR2 (germline): LGHNA, YNFKEQ. V trimming: 1 base; J trimming: 4 bases; junction bases outside the gene matches: 10. CDR3 length: 18 residues. CDR3 sequence: CASSQVSRGQRGANVLTF. In DNA, the CDR3 is TGTGCCAGCAGCCAAGTATCTAGGGGGCAGAGAGGGGCCAACGTCCTGACTTTC.

V gene TRBV27 combines with J gene TRBJ2-3; TRBD2 aligns across 8 bases. In germline, CDR1 is MNHEY, CDR2 SMNVEV (reference sequence). The CDR3 runs 15 residues. V shed 5 bases, J shed 2 bases, and the junction held 6 bases outside the gene matches. The CDR3 DNA follows: TGTGCCAGCAGTAAACTAGCGGTGTTCACAGATACGCAGTATTTT. The encoded protein is CASSKLAVFTDTQYF.

The chain is built from TRBV7-3 and TRBJ2-5; either TRBD1 or TRBD2 may fit D (5 bases each). Per the germline V gene, CDR1 is SGHTA and CDR2 is FQGTGA. The CDR3 totals 13 residues. Trimming shortened V by 5 bases and J by 2 bases, and 9 bases separated the two germline ends. The CDR3 bases are TGTGCCAGCAGCACGGGGCAGCAAGAGACCCAGTACTTC. This encodes CASSTGQQETQYF. Complete variable domain (other parts from reference TRBV7-3 and TRBJ2-5): GAGVSQTPSNKVTEKGKYVELRCDPISGHTALYWYRQSLGQGPEFLIYFQGTGAADDSGLPNDRFFAVRPEGSVSTLKIQRTERGDSAVYLCASSTGQQETQYFGPGTRLLVL.

In its sample, this clonotype was seen a few times. The V call is TRBV20-1, the J call TRBJ1-1; possibly TRBD1 for D (6 bases). V lost 4 bases and J 0 bases, leaving 18 bases between the germline ends. The CDR3 consists of 16 residues. Per the germline V gene, CDR1 is DFQATT and CDR2 is SNEGSKA (reference sequence). The CDR3 sequence is CSATPYRDPMNTEAFF. The CDR3 nucleotides are TGCAGTGCTACCCCCTACAGGGATCCTATGAACACTGAAGCTTTCTTT.

The chain uses TRBV15 and TRBJ2-7, with D possibly TRBD2 on 6 matching bases. Per germline, CDR1 LNHNV and CDR2 YYDKDF (reference sequence). Trimming shortened V by 3 bases and J by 7 bases, and 22 bases separated the two germline ends. There are 16 residues in the CDR3. This chain's CDR3 is CATSRGPGRGVGEQYV. The CDR3 DNA follows: TGTGCCACCAGCAGGGGACCAGGACGCGGGGTGGGAGAGCAGTACGTC.

At least ten counts were recorded for this clonotype. V gene TRBV5-1 combines with J gene TRBJ2-2; a weak D match, TRBD1 (6 bases). CDR3 length equals 15 residues. CDR1 is SGHRS, CDR2 YFSETQ, per germline. V dropped 4 bases and J dropped 4 bases, with 14 bases sitting between them. For the CDR3, the DNA is TGCGCCAGCAGCCAACAGGGTTCGGGCACCGGGGAGCTGTTTTTT. It specifies CASSQQGSGTGELFF.

This clonotype occurred many times. The gene calls are TRBV5-1 and TRBJ1-5; weak D call: TRBD1 (5 bases). This CDR3 has 15 amino acids. V was cut by 4 bases and J by 4 bases, with 15 bases left in between. Germline CDR1 SGHRS, CDR2 YFSETQ. The CDR3 spells CASSDSPGSNQPQHF. The CDR3, as DNA: TGCGCCAGCAGCGACAGTCCGGGTTCTAATCAGCCCCAGCATTTT.

This clonotype showed up many times. The J gene is TRBJ2-3, the V gene TRBV7-2, with D possibly TRBD2 on 5 matching bases. Germline CDR1 and CDR2: SGHTA and FQGNSA. The CDR3 covers 16 residues. V was pared by 5 bases and J by 4 bases, with 19 bases between. In DNA, the CDR3 is TGTGCCAGCAGCCCTTGGACTCCTGCGAGGGCAGATACGCAGTATTTT. Translation gives CASSPWTPARADTQYF.

The table lists this clonotype with many counts. The V and J genes are TRBV2 and TRBJ1-5, with 7 bases fitting TRBD1. V dropped 3 bases and J dropped 6; count of bases not matched to a gene: 8. CDR3 length: 15 residues. Germline lookup yields CDR1 SNHLY and CDR2 FYNNEI. CDR3 DNA: TGTGCCAGCAGTGAGGACAGGCAGAGAGGTCAGCCCCAGCATTTT. It translates to CASSEDRQRGQPQHF.

This clonotype occurred a few times. This chain links TRBV27 with TRBJ2-3; possibly TRBD2 for D (5 bases). CDR1 is MNHEY, CDR2 SMNVEV, per germline (reference sequence). Trimming shortened V by 5 bases and J by 6 bases, and 24 bases separated the two germline ends. The CDR3 consists of 17 residues. The CDR3 here is CASSQTPPWERGDTQYF. The CDR3 DNA reads TGTGCCAGCAGTCAAACCCCCCCGTGGGAAAGAGGGGATACGCAGTATTTT.

Many counts were recorded for this clonotype. CDR3 region: CAISGQSDEQFF. The DNA of the CDR3 is TGTGCCATCAGTGGTCAAAGCGATGAGCAGTTCTTC. J is TRBJ2-1 and V is TRBV10-3, with unresolved D. The germline V and J ends were trimmed by 4 bases and 8 bases, with 9 bases remaining between them. Germline-derived CDR1 and CDR2 are ENHRY and SYGVKD. The CDR3 sequence is 12 residues long.

This clonotype appeared many times. The chain joins TRBV27 to TRBJ1-2; D may be TRBD1 (6 bases). This CDR3 is 13 amino acids long. The ends were cut back, 2 bases at V and 3 bases at J, with 7 bases in the middle. Germline-derived CDR1 and CDR2 are MNHEY and SMNVEV (reference sequence). The CDR3 DNA follows: TGTGCCAGCAGTTTAAAGGGGGACTATGGCTACACCTTC. Translating it yields CASSLKGDYGYTF.

V is TRBV9 and J is TRBJ2-5; the match to TRBD1 covers 10 bases. The junction had 13 bases not matched to a gene; V was cut back by 0 bases and J by 2 bases. The CDR3 covers 19 residues. Per the germline V gene, CDR1 is SGDLS and CDR2 is YYNGEE. CDR3 in amino acids: CASSVGTGTGVLQQETQYF. The CDR3 bases are TGTGCCAGCAGCGTAGGAACCGGGACAGGGGTCCTTCAACAAGAGACCCAGTACTTC.

This clonotype was found many times. The CDR3 DNA is TGTGCCAGCAGTCCTGGGGGGCAACAGCCCCAGCATTTT. Translating gives CASSPGGQQPQHF. The chain combines TRBV7-9 with TRBJ1-5; a weak D match, TRBD1 (6 bases). The CDR3 sequence is 13 residues long. The V and J ends lost 6 bases and 7 bases respectively, with 13 bases between them. In germline, CDR1 is SEHNR, CDR2 FQNEAQ (reference sequence).

This clonotype was detected ten times or more. This sequence joins TRBV3-1 and TRBJ2-4, with D tentatively TRBD1 (5 bases). Trimming stripped 0 bases from V and 7 bases from J, with 7 bases between. This CDR3 spans 13 amino acids. Looked up from germline, CDR1 is LGHDT and CDR2 is YNNKEL (reference sequence). CDR3 sequence: CASSQDSGNIQYF. The CDR3, as DNA: TGTGCCAGCAGCCAAGATTCAGGGAACATTCAGTACTTC.

This clonotype was recorded many times. V is TRBV7-2 and J is TRBJ1-6; 10 bases map to TRBD1. The CDR3 loop spans 15 amino acids. Germline trimming cut 5 bases from V and 8 bases from J; bases unmatched to any gene: 6. Germline V gene sequence: CDR1 SGHTA, CDR2 FQGNSA. This CDR3 is CASSLGQGFYSPLHF. CDR3 DNA sequence: TGTGCCAGCAGCCTGGGACAGGGGTTTTATTCACCCCTCCACTTT. The full variable domain, completed using reference TRBV7-2 and TRBJ1-6, is GAGVSQSPSNKVTEKGKDVELRCDPISGHTALYWYRQSLGQGLEFLIYFQGNSAPDKSGLPSDRFSAERTGGSVSTLTIQRTQQEDSAVYLCASSLGQGFYSPLHFGNGTRLTVT.

In regard to this clonotype: It may be a read error: a sequence one base away is much more abundant. The gene calls are TRBV5-1 and TRBJ1-1, with D unclear. Germline V gene data show CDR1 as SGHRS and CDR2 as YFSETQ. The CDR3 contains 14 residues. With 2 bases removed from V and 3 bases from J, the gap between germline ends came to 11 bases. Here the CDR3 DNA reads TGCGCCAGCAGCTTCTCCGACATCCACACTGAAGCTTTCTTT. Translating gives CASSFSDIHTEAFF.

Many counts were recorded for this clonotype. The chain joins TRBV3-1 to TRBJ2-3; no clear D. With 1 base removed from V and 2 bases from J, the gap between germline ends came to 10 bases. The CDR3 consists of 15 residues. Germline V CDR1 and CDR2: LGHDT, YNNKEL (reference sequence). Here the CDR3 reads CASSQGDPTTDTQYF. As DNA, the CDR3 is TGTGCCAGCAGCCAAGGAGATCCGACCACAGATACGCAGTATTTT.

The chain employs TRBV20-1 and TRBJ2-3; D is ambiguous. The germline V gene encodes CDR1 DFQATT and CDR2 SNEGSKA (reference sequence). The length of the CDR3 is 14 residues. Trimming removed 6 bases from V and 2 bases from J, with 15 bases in between. The CDR3 DNA is TGCAGTGCAACCTTACCCTGGCTCACAGATACGCAGTATTTT. Its translation is CSATLPWLTDTQYF.

This clonotype was detected a few times. This sequence joins TRBV6-1 and TRBJ1-4; a weak D match, TRBD1 (6 bases). Germline-derived CDR1 and CDR2 are MNHNS and SASEGT. This CDR3 region has 14 residues. V lost 6 bases, J lost 2 bases, and 10 bases lay in between. DNA of the CDR3: TGTGCCAGCAGCACAGGGTTTACTAATGAAAAACTGTTTTTT. Translated, it gives CASSTGFTNEKLFF.

This clonotype was counted a few times. This chain connects TRBV7-2 to TRBJ2-5; 9 bases line up with TRBD1. The CDR3 spans 16 residues. V gave up 3 bases and J gave up 4 bases; unmatched junction bases: 9. Germline V gene sequence: CDR1 SGHTA, CDR2 FQGNSA. CDR3 bases: TGTGCCAGCAGCTTCCTGACAGGGGGGGTGGGAGAGACCCAGTACTTC. Translation gives CASSFLTGGVGETQYF.

This clonotype was seen only a few times. The chain combines TRBV24-1 with TRBJ2-1; 10 bases are a match to TRBD2. J lost 9 bases, V lost 5 bases, and 9 bases had no gene match. The CDR3 contains 15 residues. Germline loops: CDR1 KGHDR, CDR2 SFDVKD. In DNA, the CDR3 is TGTGCCACCAGTGGAACTAGCGGGGAAAGTCGTGAGCAGTTCTTC. Protein: CATSGTSGESREQFF.

This clonotype was recorded a few times. This chain joins TRBV10-2 and TRBJ2-5; no firm D call. CDR3 length: 14 residues. CDR1 is WSHSY, CDR2 SAAADI, per germline. Trimming left V 2 bases short and J 5 bases short, with 12 bases between. In DNA form, the CDR3 reads TGCGCCAGCAGTGAGAGTGTAGGTCGGGAGACCCAGTACTTC. This sequence encodes CASSESVGRETQYF.